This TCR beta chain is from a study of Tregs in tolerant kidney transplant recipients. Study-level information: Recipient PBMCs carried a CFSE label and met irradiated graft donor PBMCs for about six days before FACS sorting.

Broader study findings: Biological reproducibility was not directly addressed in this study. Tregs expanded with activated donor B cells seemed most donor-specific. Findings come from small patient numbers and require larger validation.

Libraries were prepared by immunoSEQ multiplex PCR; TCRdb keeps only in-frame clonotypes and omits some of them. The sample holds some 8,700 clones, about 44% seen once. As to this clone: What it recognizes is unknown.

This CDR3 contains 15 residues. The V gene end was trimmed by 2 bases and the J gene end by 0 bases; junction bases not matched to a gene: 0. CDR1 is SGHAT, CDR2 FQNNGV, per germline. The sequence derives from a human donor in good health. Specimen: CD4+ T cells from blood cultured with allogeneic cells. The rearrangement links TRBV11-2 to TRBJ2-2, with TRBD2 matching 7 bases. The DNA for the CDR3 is TGTGCCAGCAGCTTACTAGCGGCGAACACCGGGGAGCTGTTTTTT. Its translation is CASSLLAANTGELFF.